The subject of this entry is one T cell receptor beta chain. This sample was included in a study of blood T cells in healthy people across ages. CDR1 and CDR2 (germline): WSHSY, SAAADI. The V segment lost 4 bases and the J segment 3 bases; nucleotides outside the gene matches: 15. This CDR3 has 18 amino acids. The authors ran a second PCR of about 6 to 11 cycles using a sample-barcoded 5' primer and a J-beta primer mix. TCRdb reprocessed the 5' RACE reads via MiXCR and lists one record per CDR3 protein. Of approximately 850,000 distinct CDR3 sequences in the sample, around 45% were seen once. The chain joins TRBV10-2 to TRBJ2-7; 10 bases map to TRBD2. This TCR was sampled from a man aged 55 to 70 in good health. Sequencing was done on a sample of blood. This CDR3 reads CASSVFTSGVEILYEQYF. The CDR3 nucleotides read TGCGCCAGCAGTGTCTTTACTAGCGGGGTGGAGATCCTCTACGAGCAGTACTTC.